This entry concerns a single T cell receptor (beta chain). Antigen specificity is unknown. This sample is drawn from a study of T cell responses to AZD1222 COVID-19 vaccine. Study details: Some second doses came at about 4 weeks and others at about 12 weeks; these were pooled. Study-wide results and caveats: Mostly white British, mostly female donors; authors suggested clonal diversity may be underestimated. Recipients of AZD1222 seropositive at baseline numbered only 5 or 6.

Assay used: immunoSEQ multiplex PCR; TCRdb lists only in-frame clones, some missing. The repertoire holds more than 110,000 clones, with about 93% as singletons. V was pared by 4 bases and J by 6 bases, with 9 bases of the junction left unmatched. Germline assignment: CDR1 KGHSH and CDR2 LQKENI. The CDR3 is 15 amino acids. This TCR derives from an adult in good health. The V call is TRBV18, the J call TRBJ2-7; TRBD2 agrees at 10 bases. The source material was peripheral blood, sampled on day 0 of AZD1222 vaccination. The CDR3 DNA reads as TGTGCCAGCTCACGGAGCGGGGGGGGCCGGGCCGAGCAGTACTTC. It translates to CASSRSGGGRAEQYF.